This T cell receptor beta chain was obtained from a study of beta chain features in type 1 diabetes. About the study: The samples had 90 million to 130 million sorted cells examined in all. Findings and limits, study-wide: In every one of the four CD4+ subsets, TCRB CDR3s were moderately but significantly shorter in Type 1 diabetes patients. Type 1 diabetes patients had VDJ junctions that carried fewer insertions and more deletions. Cells with high TCR expression could be over-represented by cDNA sequencing.

Expressed TCRB transcripts were sequenced because the entire RNA isolate underwent reverse transcription. The protocol was immunoSEQ multiplex PCR, while the TCRdb copy is restricted to in-frame clones and leaves out a portion. The sample carries a few hundred thousand clones, 16% recorded once. The sample holds a few counts of this clone. The antigen remains undetermined. This CDR3 has 14 residues. CDR1 is LGHNA and CDR2 is YSLEER in the germline V gene. The junction had 8 bases not matched to a gene; V was cut back by 4 bases and J by 12 bases. The sample comprised naive CD4+ T cells from blood. The V gene is TRBV4-3, the J gene TRBJ2-3, with 12 positions matching TRBD2. This sequence was found in a man between 25 and 39 years old with type 1 diabetes. The CDR3 nucleotides are TGCGCCAGCAGCCCCCGACTAGCGGGGGACTCACAGTATTTT. Translating it yields CASSPRLAGDSQYF.